Following are 21 T cell receptor beta chains from one sample sequenced in a study of cytomegalovirus exposure and HLA in healthy donors (dated by TCRdb to 2016 to 2017). Libraries were made using the immunoSEQ multiplex PCR assay. For the multiplex PCR, a mixture combining 60 forward primers for TCR Vbeta segments and 13 reverse primers for TCR Jbeta segments was used. This immuneACCESS table, as held by TCRdb, lists in-frame sequences with V and J called but not all clones. Of the missing ones, under half trace to an unresolved V gene in checked studies; the others have no known cause. The table for this sample lists about 160,000 clones; over 80% of them were counted only once. More than 1.5% of the sample comes from the top ten. The material sequenced was PBMCs. All receptors come from a woman aged 18-29 years in good health and CMV-seronegative.

The V and J genes are TRBV5-1 and TRBJ1-1; 7 positions match TRBD1. The CDR3 totals 14 residues. V shed 5 bases and J 5 bases; nucleotides not matched to a gene: 9. Germline V lookup: CDR1 SGHRS, CDR2 YFSETQ. The CDR3 protein is CASRDQTGRTEAFF. The CDR3 DNA follows: TGCGCCAGCAGAGATCAGACAGGGAGGACTGAAGCTTTCTTT.

Regarding this clone: An end of the junction differs from the germline gene, which may be a read error. The chain employs TRBV7-9 and TRBJ2-7; weak D call: TRBD2 (7 bases). From germline, CDR1 is SEHNR and CDR2 FQNEAQ (reference sequence). The CDR3 has 15 residues. The CDR3 spells CSSSPLGGVSYEQYF. The DNA of the CDR3 is TGTTCCAGCAGCCCCCTAGGGGGGGTCTCCTACGAGCAGTACTTC.

The V call is TRBV27, the J call TRBJ2-5; 8 bases are shared with TRBD2. This CDR3 has 17 amino acids. Germline CDR1 and CDR2: MNHEY and SMNVEV (reference sequence). J gave up 2 bases and V 4 bases, and 12 bases lay outside the gene matches. DNA of the CDR3: TGTGCCAGCAGTTCGGTCGGGGGGGCCCCTCTTCAAGAGACCCAGTACTTC. The encoded protein is CASSSVGGAPLQETQYF.

V is TRBV10-3 and J is TRBJ1-2, with D uncertain. The CDR3 is made up of 13 amino acids. The V end was cut by 4 bases, the J end by 3 bases, with 9 bases between. Germline loops: CDR1 ENHRY, CDR2 SYGVKD. The CDR3, as DNA: TGTGCCATCAGTGGGGAGGTTGACTATGGCTACACCTTC. Its translation: CAISGEVDYGYTF.

The chain carries TRBV6-1 and TRBJ1-5; D is ambiguous. The V end lost 6 bases, the J end lost 0 bases, and 9 bases lay between the germline ends. The germline V gene has CDR1 MNHNS and CDR2 SASEGT. The CDR3 consists of 14 residues. CDR3 sequence: CASRGGSSNQPQHF. CDR3 in DNA: TGTGCCAGCAGGGGCGGGAGTAGCAATCAGCCCCAGCATTTT.

The rearrangement joins TRBV7-9 to TRBJ2-7; D perhaps matches TRBD1 (6 bases). Germline V CDR1 and CDR2: SEHNR, FQNEAQ (reference sequence). The length of the CDR3 is 16 residues. Trimming removed 5 bases from V and 0 bases from J, with 17 bases in between. The chain's CDR3 is CASSPRQAGPSYEQYF. The CDR3 DNA is TGTGCCAGCAGCCCTCGACAGGCGGGCCCCTCCTACGAGCAGTACTTC.

The rearrangement links TRBV4-1 to TRBJ2-5, with a weak D call TRBD2 (5 bases). V shed 3 bases and J shed 5 bases, with 10 bases lying between them. Germline assignment: CDR1 MGHRA and CDR2 YSYEKL. The CDR3 covers 13 residues. Here the CDR3 DNA reads TGCGCCAGCAGCCACCCGGGAATGGAGACCCAGTACTTC. It codes for CASSHPGMETQYF.

DNA of the CDR3: TGTGCCGGCCGCGGGCGGACGCCGGAGCCCTACGAGCAGTACTTC. Translating gives CAGRGRTPEPYEQYF. This rearrangement joins TRBV27 to TRBJ2-7, with TRBD2 as a possible D gene (5 bases). With 11 bases removed from V and 2 bases from J, the gap between germline ends came to 22 bases. The CDR3 is 15 amino acids. Germline V CDR1 and CDR2: MNHEY, SMNVEV (reference sequence).

V is TRBV5-1 and J is TRBJ2-3; TRBD2 matches at 15 bases. Germline V CDR1 and CDR2: SGHRS, YFSETQ. The CDR3 has 17 residues. With 4 bases clipped from V and 7 bases from J, the junction kept 10 bases outside the gene matches. The CDR3 loop is CASSRTSGTSGGYTQYF. The CDR3 region has the DNA TGCGCCAGCAGCCGGACCTCCGGGACTAGCGGGGGGTATACGCAGTATTTT.

V gene TRBV10-1 combines with J gene TRBJ2-3, with 7 bases lining up with TRBD1. The CDR3 covers 14 residues. With 0 bases clipped from V and 7 bases from J, the junction kept 4 bases outside the gene matches. Germline CDR1 WNHNN, CDR2 SYGVQD (reference sequence). This CDR3 is CASSESQGMNTQYF. CDR3 DNA: TGCGCCAGCAGTGAGTCACAGGGGATGAATACGCAGTATTTT.

V usage is TRBV30 and J usage is TRBJ2-4; no definite D call. This CDR3 region has 13 residues. V lost 8 bases and J lost 1, with 12 bases in between. Looked up from germline, CDR1 is GTSNPN and CDR2 is SVGIG (reference sequence). The chain's CDR3 is CALEIRAKNIQYF. As DNA, the CDR3 is TGTGCCCTCGAAATCCGGGCCAAAAACATTCAGTACTTC. Full variable domain (outside the CDR3, taken from reference TRBV30 and TRBJ2-4): SQTIHQWPATLVQPVGSPLSLECTVEGTSNPNLYWYRQAAGRGLQLLFYSVGIGQISSEVPQNLSASRPQDRQFILSSKKLLLSDSGFYLCALEIRAKNIQYFGAGTRLSVL.

The J gene is TRBJ1-1, the V gene TRBV6-5, with D tentatively TRBD1 (5 bases). Deletions cut 6 bases from V and 2 bases from J, with 16 bases between. The CDR3 extends over 15 amino acids. Germline CDR1 reads MNHEY; CDR2 reads SVGAGI. CDR3 region: CASSLDSLVNTEAFF. Written as DNA, the CDR3 is TGTGCCAGCAGCTTAGACAGCCTTGTTAACACTGAAGCTTTCTTT.

This clone appeared a few times. The chain has TRBV6-1 and TRBJ2-3; TRBD2 matches 14 bases. The CDR3 length is 15 residues. The V segment lost 6 bases and the J segment 6 bases; nucleotides outside the gene matches: 5. Germline V gene lookup returns CDR1 MNHNS and CDR2 SASEGT. Written as DNA, the CDR3 is TGTGCCAGCAGCCCACGGACTAGCGGGGGGGATACGCAGTATTTT. Its protein is CASSPRTSGGDTQYF.

The rearrangement joins TRBV27 to TRBJ2-5; possibly TRBD2 for D (5 bases). This CDR3 is 14 amino acids long. Between the trimmed V and J ends, which lost 5 bases and 4 bases, there was a span of 14 bases. Per germline, CDR1 MNHEY and CDR2 SMNVEV (reference sequence). The CDR3 reads CASSVGGALETQYF. The DNA for the CDR3 is TGTGCCAGCAGTGTTGGAGGAGCGTTAGAGACCCAGTACTTC.

This clone occurred once. This chain uses TRBV28 with TRBJ2-5; perhaps TRBD1 as D (6 bases). The CDR3 runs to 13 residues. Trimming took 5 bases from V and 5 from J, leaving 12 bases between them. In germline, CDR1 is MDHEN, CDR2 SYDVKM. In DNA form, the CDR3 reads TGTGCCAGCAGTCTACAGGGTCGGGAGACCCAGTACTTC. It is translated as CASSLQGRETQYF. Combining the CDR3 with reference TRBV28 and TRBJ2-5 gives the whole variable domain DVKVTQSSRYLVKRTGEKVFLECVQDMDHENMFWYRQDPGLGLRLIYFSYDVKMKEKGDIPEGYSVSREKKERFSLILESASTNQTSMYLCASSLQGRETQYFGPGTRLLVL.

The chain couples TRBV14 to TRBJ2-2, with TRBD1 matching 7 bases. The CDR3 has 17 amino acids. Germline assignment: CDR1 SGHDN and CDR2 FVKESK. J gave up 3 bases and V 1 base, and 8 bases lay outside the gene matches. The CDR3 protein is CASSQATRGLYTGELFF. The DNA for the CDR3 is TGTGCCAGCAGCCAAGCCACAAGGGGGCTATACACCGGGGAGCTGTTTTTT.

This chain connects TRBV28 to TRBJ1-4; D gene unclear. CDR3 length: 14 residues. Trimming removed 2 bases at V and 5 bases at J, with 9 bases between. Germline CDR1 MDHEN, CDR2 SYDVKM. DNA of the CDR3: TGTGCCAGCAGTTTAGGGAGCGTCAATGAAAAACTGTTTTTT. Translating it yields CASSLGSVNEKLFF.

The J gene is TRBJ2-7, the V gene TRBV29-1; TRBD1 aligns across 10 bases. This CDR3 comprises 14 residues. The V and J ends lost 6 bases and 0 bases, in that order; junction bases with no gene match: 5. Germline-derived CDR1 and CDR2 are SQVTM and ANQGSEA. Here the CDR3 reads CSVWDRGNSYEQYF. DNA of the CDR3: TGCAGCGTGTGGGACAGGGGAAACTCCTACGAGCAGTACTTC.

This clone has just a few counts. The chain has TRBV28 and TRBJ1-2, with TRBD1 matching over 7 bases. V shed 5 bases and J 2 bases; nucleotides not matched to a gene: 8. The CDR3 has 15 amino acids. The germline V gene has CDR1 MDHEN and CDR2 SYDVKM. CDR3: CASSVTRQGNYGYTF. The CDR3 DNA is TGTGCCAGCAGTGTGACTCGACAGGGAAACTATGGCTACACCTTC.

V usage is TRBV7-9 and J usage is TRBJ2-7; D might be TRBD1 (6 bases). The V end lost 5 bases, the J end lost 5 bases, and 22 bases lay between the germline ends. Germline CDR1 and CDR2: SEHNR and FQNEAQ (reference sequence). The CDR3 consists of 16 residues. The CDR3 DNA follows: TGTGCCAGCAGCACCCAGGTCCCCAAGAGACAGGACGAGCAGTACTTC. It encodes CASSTQVPKRQDEQYF.

The chain employs TRBV5-1 and TRBJ2-7, with D possibly matching TRBD1 (6 bases). The CDR3 runs 16 residues. The V and J ends lost 0 bases and 2 bases respectively, with 15 bases between them. Germline lookup yields CDR1 SGHRS and CDR2 YFSETQ. CDR3 in DNA: TGCGCCAGCAGCTTGGACGTTCCAGGGGCCCCCTACGAGCAGTACTTC. As protein: CASSLDVPGAPYEQYF.